This T cell receptor beta chain came from a study of regulatory T cells in long-lasting Graves disease. General study findings and limits: Persistent patients had more shared public clonotypes (2,741) than new patients (about 870).

Building of the TCR beta libraries involved iRepertoire HTBI primers and Arm-PCR of CDR3 regions. TCRdb ran MiXCR on the multiplex PCR reads and lists one entry per CDR3 protein. This table has roughly 440,000 distinct CDR3 sequences, roughly 15% appearing once. This clonotype was found many times. Its antigen is as yet unknown. The sample's time point: newly diagnosed GD, antithyroid drugs for less than 3 months. PBMC RNA was the source of the TCR library. V lost 4 bases, J lost 7 bases, and 11 bases stayed unmatched. This CDR3 comprises 14 residues. Germline V gives CDR1 SQVTM, CDR2 ANQGSEA. The sample was also linked to a second study, of T cells in Graves' hyperthyroidism and ophthalmopathy. That source reports: The TCR CDR3 first-round RT-PCR relied on the HTBI primer set. A 13 V-J model separated ophthalmopathy from stable hyperthyroidism. Progression to ophthalmopathy was predicted a median of approximately 6.4 months early.

The source of this sequence is a young woman with Graves disease. This chain uses TRBV29-1 with TRBJ2-7; TRBD1 matches at 9 bases. The sample was peripheral blood mononuclear cells (PBMCs), taken at new diagnosis, from a patient treated with antithyroid drugs. CDR3 loop: CSVGGQGMIGEQYF. CDR3 in DNA: TGCAGCGTTGGGGGACAGGGAATGATAGGGGAGCAGTACTTC.